This T cell receptor (beta chain) was recovered during a study of T cells after somatic rescue of genetic block. Assay: immunoSEQ multiplex PCR; the TCRdb copy retains only in-frame clones and omits some. Of tens of thousands of clones in the sample, around 90% were seen once. The CDR3 is 15 amino acids. Germline CDR1 reads SQVTM; CDR2 reads ANQGSEA. The V end was cut by 2 bases, the J end by 4 bases, with 15 bases between. The specimen sequenced was peripheral blood mononuclear cells (PBMCs). This receptor was obtained from a woman aged 18-29 years. V usage is TRBV29-1 and J usage is TRBJ1-3, with D tentatively TRBD1 (6 bases). The CDR3 is CSVEQERGEGNTIYF. CDR3 DNA sequence: TGCAGCGTTGAACAGGAGAGGGGGGAGGGAAACACCATATATTTT.